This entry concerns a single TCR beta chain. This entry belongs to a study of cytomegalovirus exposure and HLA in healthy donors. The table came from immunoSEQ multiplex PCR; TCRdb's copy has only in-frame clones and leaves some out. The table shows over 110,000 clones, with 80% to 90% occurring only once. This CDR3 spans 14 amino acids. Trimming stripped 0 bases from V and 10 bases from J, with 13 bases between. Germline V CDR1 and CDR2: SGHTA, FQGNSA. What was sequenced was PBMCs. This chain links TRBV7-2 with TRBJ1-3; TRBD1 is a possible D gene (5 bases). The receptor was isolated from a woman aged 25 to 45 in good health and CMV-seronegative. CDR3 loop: CASSLAGGAGTIYF. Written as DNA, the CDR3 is TGTGCCAGCAGCTTAGCGGGAGGGGCTGGGACCATATATTTT. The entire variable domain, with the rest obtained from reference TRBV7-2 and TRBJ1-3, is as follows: GAGVSQSPSNKVTEKGKDVELRCDPISGHTALYWYRQSLGQGLEFLIYFQGNSAPDKSGLPSDRFSAERTGGSVSTLTIQRTQQEDSAVYLCASSLAGGAGTIYFGEGSWLTVV.